Shown below are 13 T cell receptor beta chains from a single sample sequenced in a study of cytomegalovirus exposure and HLA in healthy donors. Primers included in the PCR were 60 Vbeta and 13 Jbeta primers. Data came from immunoSEQ multiplex PCR; TCRdb stores just in-frame clones and leaves some out. The sample consists of about 190,000 clones, roughly 77% of them appearing once. Input material: PBMCs. These receptors were obtained from a woman aged 25 to 39 in good health and CMV-seropositive.

This clone was seen a handful of times. The chain combines TRBV5-1 with TRBJ2-7, with 9 bases identical to TRBD1. V was clipped by 3 bases and J by 2 bases; unmatched bases: 9. The germline CDR1 and CDR2 sequences are SGHRS and YFSETQ. The CDR3 has 16 amino acids. The CDR3 sequence: CASSWRGQGDPYEQYF. The CDR3 DNA reads TGCGCCAGCAGCTGGAGGGGACAGGGAGACCCCTACGAGCAGTACTTC.

The J gene is TRBJ1-1, the V gene TRBV19; 10 positions agree with TRBD1. CDR1 is LNHDA and CDR2 is SQIVND in the germline V gene (reference sequence). Losses at the gene ends were 5 bases for V and 6 bases for J; bases not matched to a gene: 9. This CDR3 contains 15 residues. The DNA of the CDR3 is TGTGCCAGTAGTGAACCGGGACAGGGGTCGCCTGAAGCTTTCTTT. Amino acid sequence: CASSEPGQGSPEAFF.

The chain joins TRBV5-6 to TRBJ1-2; 7 bases match TRBD1. CDR1 and CDR2 from the germline V gene are SGHDT and YYEEEE. CDR3 size: 12 residues. V was clipped by 4 bases and J by 6 bases; unmatched bases: 3. The CDR3 nucleotides are TGTGCCAGCAGCCGGACAGGCGATGGCTACACCTTC. Residues: CASSRTGDGYTF.

This clone has more than one count but fewer than ten. The chain has TRBV6-5 and TRBJ1-1; 7 nucleotides align to TRBD1. The trim removed 2 bases at V and 0 bases at J, leaving 3 bases unmatched. CDR3 length: 15 amino acids. Germline assignment: CDR1 MNHEY and CDR2 SVGAGI. The CDR3 DNA is TGTGCCAGCAGTTACGGGACAGCAATGAACACTGAAGCTTTCTTT. Residues: CASSYGTAMNTEAFF.

This clone was seen only once. The rearrangement links TRBV7-8 to TRBJ1-5; D is possibly TRBD1 (5 bases). Per germline, CDR1 SGHVS and CDR2 FQNEAQ. Trimming removed 5 bases from V and 2 bases from J, with 10 bases in between. CDR3 size: 14 residues. CDR3 sequence: CASSPDRRNQPQHF. The CDR3 DNA reads as TGTGCCAGCAGCCCTGACAGACGCAATCAGCCCCAGCATTTT.

This clone was seen a single time. This sequence joins TRBV7-6 and TRBJ1-3; a possible D gene is TRBD1 (6 bases). V gave up 2 bases and J gave up 4 bases, with 15 bases separating them. Looked up from germline, CDR1 is SGHVS and CDR2 is FNYEAQ. CDR3 size: 16 residues. CDR3 loop: CASSLKTAGVGNTIYF. CDR3 DNA: TGTGCCAGCAGCTTAAAAACGGCAGGGGTCGGAAACACCATATATTTT.

The chain couples TRBV19 to TRBJ2-7; D is possibly TRBD2 (6 bases). Germline assignment: CDR1 LNHDA and CDR2 SQIVND (reference sequence). CDR3 length: 13 amino acids. Trimming pared 5 bases from V and 2 bases from J, leaving 10 bases between. CDR3 nucleotide sequence: TGTGCCAGTAGTGAGGGACTTACCTACGAGCAGTACTTC. The encoded protein is CASSEGLTYEQYF.

The chain recombines TRBV10-1 with TRBJ2-1, with 11 nucleotides matching TRBD2. This CDR3 contains 18 residues. Trimming removed 0 bases from V and 4 bases from J; junction bases left unmatched: 8. CDR1 and CDR2 (germline): WNHNN, SYGVQD (reference sequence). Here the CDR3 DNA reads TGCGCCAGCAGTGAGTCCGTCGGACTAGCGGGCCGGTACAATGAGCAGTTCTTC. Its protein is CASSESVGLAGRYNEQFF.

The V gene is TRBV13, the J gene TRBJ2-7, with D tentatively TRBD1 (6 bases). This CDR3 is built from 15 residues. V lost 0 bases, J lost 2 bases, and 11 bases lay in between. Germline V lookup: CDR1 PRHDT, CDR2 FYEKMQ (reference sequence). The CDR3 spells CASSLGTGQAYEQYF. The DNA of the CDR3 is TGTGCCAGCAGCTTAGGGACAGGCCAGGCCTACGAGCAGTACTTC. The full variable domain, its missing parts supplied by reference TRBV13 and TRBJ2-7, is AAGVIQSPRHLIKEKRETATLKCYPIPRHDTVYWYQQGPGQDPQFLISFYEKMQSDKGSIPDRFSAQQFSDYHSELNMSSLELGDSALYFCASSLGTGQAYEQYFGPGTRLTVT.

The genes are TRBV6-6 and TRBJ2-1; 9 bases map to TRBD2. Germline lookup yields CDR1 MNHNY and CDR2 SVGAGI (reference sequence). The CDR3 is made up of 16 amino acids. J was trimmed by 4 bases and V by 6 bases; bases with no gene match: 10. This CDR3 is CASSLRREGPYNEQFF. CDR3 coding DNA: TGTGCCAGCAGCTTGAGGCGGGAGGGACCGTACAATGAGCAGTTCTTC.

The rearrangement uses TRBV5-1 and TRBJ2-2; possible D gene TRBD1, 6 bases. This CDR3 is built from 17 residues. Trimming stripped 6 bases from V and 4 bases from J, with 22 bases between. The germline V gene encodes CDR1 SGHRS and CDR2 YFSETQ. The CDR3 DNA reads as TGCGCCAGCACCCCACTGGGGGCCGCAGATCCCACCGGGGAGCTGTTTTTT. Its translation is CASTPLGAADPTGELFF.

This clone was counted between two and nine times. This rearrangement joins TRBV27 to TRBJ2-7; D is uncertain. Germline-derived CDR1 and CDR2 are MNHEY and SMNVEV (reference sequence). The CDR3 extends over 16 amino acids. Trimming left V 2 bases short and J 4 bases short, with 18 bases between. The DNA for the CDR3 is TGTGCCAGCAGTTTAAGCCCTGTCCGTAAAGATTACGAGCAGTACTTC. Its translation: CASSLSPVRKDYEQYF.

The chain combines TRBV28 with TRBJ1-1, with a tentative D call TRBD1 (5 bases). Germline V CDR1 and CDR2: MDHEN, SYDVKM. CDR3 length equals 14 residues. V was pared by 5 bases and J by 3 bases, with 13 bases between. The CDR3 coding sequence is TGTGCCAGCAGTGGGGGGGGACGGTACACTGAAGCTTTCTTT. Its translation is CASSGGGRYTEAFF. Full variable domain (missing parts from reference TRBV28 and TRBJ1-1): DVKVTQSSRYLVKRTGEKVFLECVQDMDHENMFWYRQDPGLGLRLIYFSYDVKMKEKGDIPEGYSVSREKKERFSLILESASTNQTSMYLCASSGGGRYTEAFFGQGTRLTVV.